Below, 18 T cell receptor beta chains from the same sample are listed, as sequenced in a study of T cell responses to AZD1222 COVID-19 vaccine. TCRdb keeps only in-frame clones here, not all; method: immunoSEQ multiplex PCR. Among tens of thousands of clones listed, approximately 87% were seen once. The sequences come from peripheral blood, collected on day 0 of MenACWY control vaccination. The origin of the receptors is an adult in good health.

The gene calls are TRBV28 and TRBJ2-1, with D maybe TRBD2 (6 bases). This CDR3 region has 15 residues. From germline, CDR1 is MDHEN and CDR2 SYDVKM. The V and J ends lost 6 bases and 4 bases respectively, with 16 bases between them. CDR3 DNA: TGTGCCAGCAGCTGGAAGGGACTCGGGTACAATGAGCAGTTCTTC. Its protein is CASSWKGLGYNEQFF.

The chain combines TRBV2 with TRBJ2-3; no definite D call. This CDR3 spans 11 amino acids. Germline V gene data show CDR1 as SNHLY and CDR2 as FYNNEI. V shed 3 bases and J shed 6 bases, with 4 bases lying between them. The CDR3 reads CASSDEDTQYF. The CDR3 bases are TGTGCCAGCAGTGATGAGGATACGCAGTATTTT. The full variable domain, in which reference TRBV2 and TRBJ2-3 provide the parts outside the CDR3, is EPEVTQTPSHQVTQMGQEVILRCVPISNHLYFYWYRQILGQKVEFLVSFYNNEISEKSEIFDDQFSVERPDGSNFTLKIRSTKLEDSAMYFCASSDEDTQYFGPGTRLTVL.

The CDR3, as DNA: TGTGCCAGCAGGGACAGGGCCATGAACACTGAAGCTTTCTTT. This gives the protein CASRDRAMNTEAFF. The chain recombines TRBV3-1 (or the pseudogene TRBV3-2) with TRBJ1-1; TRBD1 matches 8 bases. In germline, CDR1 is LGHDT, CDR2 YNNKEL (reference sequence). V shed 6 bases, J shed 0 bases, and the junction held 3 bases outside the gene matches. This CDR3 comprises 14 residues.

The chain joins TRBV7-2 to TRBJ2-4; no clear D. Germline-derived CDR1 and CDR2 are SGHTA and FQGNSA. Trimming left V 1 base short and J 8 bases short, with 15 bases between. The CDR3 has 15 amino acids. CDR3 in amino acids: CASSLVRSPGDIQYF. CDR3 DNA: TGTGCCAGCAGCTTAGTTCGTAGCCCTGGGGACATTCAGTACTTC.

This clone was observed once. The chain combines TRBV7-2 with TRBJ1-2; 9 nucleotides agree with TRBD1. This CDR3 has 16 amino acids. V gave up 1 base and J gave up 5 bases; unmatched junction bases: 8. Per the germline V gene, CDR1 is SGHTA and CDR2 is FQGNSA. CDR3: CASSLGSGTGMYGYTF. The CDR3 nucleotides are TGTGCCAGCAGCTTAGGCTCCGGGACAGGGATGTATGGCTACACCTTC.

V usage is TRBV10-3 and J usage is TRBJ2-3, with 10 bases fitting TRBD2. The CDR3 has 16 amino acids. Germline V lookup: CDR1 ENHRY, CDR2 SYGVKD. J was trimmed by 3 bases and V by 4 bases; bases with no gene match: 7. CDR3 nucleotide sequence: TGTGCCATCAGTGGCCTGGCGACTAGCGGGACAGATACGCAGTATTTT. Translated: CAISGLATSGTDTQYF.

The gene calls are TRBV9 and TRBJ2-7, with TRBD1 as a possible D gene (6 bases). The CDR3 spans 15 residues. Trimming left V 1 base short and J 1 base short, with 12 bases between. CDR1 SGDLS and CDR2 YYNGEE come from the germline V gene. CDR3 in DNA: TGTGCCAGCAGCGTAAGCCCAGGGGTTTCCTACGAGCAGTACTTC. It encodes CASSVSPGVSYEQYF. Full variable domain (missing parts from reference TRBV9 and TRBJ2-7): DSGVTQTPKHLITATGQRVTLRCSPRSGDLSVYWYQQSLDQGLQFLIQYYNGEERAKGNILERFSAQQFPDLHSELNLSSLELGDSALYFCASSVSPGVSYEQYFGPGTRLTVT.

CDR3 protein: CASSRAGRGNTEAFF. The DNA of the CDR3 is TGCGCCAGCAGCCGCGCGGGCAGAGGGAACACTGAAGCTTTCTTT. The rearrangement uses TRBV4-3 and TRBJ1-1; D call uncertain. CDR1 and CDR2 from the germline V gene are LGHNA and YSLEER. Trimming left V 4 bases short and J 1 base short, with 13 bases between. The CDR3 sequence is 15 residues long.

The rearrangement links TRBV7-2 to TRBJ2-2; TRBD1 matches at 9 bases. Trimming took 5 bases from V and 3 from J; bases not matched to a gene: 4. The germline V gene has CDR1 SGHTA and CDR2 FQGNSA. The CDR3 spans 15 residues. The CDR3 bases are TGTGCCAGCAGCGGCCGACAGGGGGACACCGGGGAGCTGTTTTTT. Its translation: CASSGRQGDTGELFF.

This chain uses TRBV7-3 with TRBJ2-3; 8 bases match TRBD1. Germline loops: CDR1 SGHTA, CDR2 FQGTGA. This CDR3 has 15 residues. The J segment lost 2 bases and the V segment lost 5 bases, leaving 6 bases of the junction unmatched. The CDR3 sequence is CASSRTGGNTDTQYF. As DNA, the CDR3 is TGTGCCAGCAGCCGTACAGGGGGAAACACAGATACGCAGTATTTT.

This chain uses TRBV5-1 with TRBJ2-5, with D possibly being TRBD2 (6 bases). The CDR3 covers 14 residues. Between the trimmed V and J ends, which lost 4 bases and 5 bases, there was a span of 15 bases. The germline V gene has CDR1 SGHRS and CDR2 YFSETQ. CDR3 residues: CASSGSGPSETQYF. CDR3 sequence (DNA): TGCGCCAGCAGCGGTAGCGGCCCCTCGGAGACCCAGTACTTC.

CDR3 residues: CASSLGQEETQYF. In nucleotides, the CDR3 is TGTGCCAGCAGCCTAGGACAGGAGGAGACCCAGTACTTC. The V and J genes are TRBV7-2 and TRBJ2-5; 7 positions match TRBD1. The V segment lost 5 bases and the J segment 5 bases; nucleotides outside the gene matches: 5. Germline CDR1 is SGHTA and CDR2 is FQGNSA. The CDR3 extends over 13 amino acids.

The V and J genes are TRBV11-3 and TRBJ2-5; the match to TRBD2 covers 11 bases. Unmatched junction bases numbered 5, after V lost 4 bases and J lost 1 base. This CDR3 is built from 16 residues. Per germline, CDR1 SGHNT and CDR2 YENEEA. Here the CDR3 reads CASSSGTSGAQETQYF. For the CDR3, the DNA is TGTGCCAGCAGCTCCGGGACTAGCGGTGCCCAAGAGACCCAGTACTTC.

This clone appeared a single time. This rearrangement joins TRBV5-4 to TRBJ2-7; 14 positions agree with TRBD2. J lost 6 bases, V lost 4 bases, and 9 bases had no gene match. The CDR3 has 16 residues. CDR1 is SGHNT and CDR2 is YYREEE in the germline V gene (reference sequence). CDR3 nucleotides: TGTGCCAGCAGCAGGGGACTAGCGGGAGACCTGGGCGAGCAGTACTTC. It specifies CASSRGLAGDLGEQYF. The full variable domain, rest sourced from reference TRBV5-4 and TRBJ2-7, is ETGVTQSPTHLIKTRGQQVTLRCSSQSGHNTVSWYQQALGQGPQFIFQYYREEENGRGNFPPRFSGLQFPNYSSELNVNALELDDSALYLCASSRGLAGDLGEQYFGPGTRLTVT.

This chain joins TRBV30 and TRBJ2-3; TRBD2 agrees at 10 bases. J was trimmed by 5 bases and V by 5 bases; bases with no gene match: 13. CDR3 size: 16 residues. The V gene's germline CDR1 is GTSNPN and CDR2 SVGIG (reference sequence). The CDR3 protein is CAWAEGLAGVGDTQYF. CDR3 nucleotides: TGTGCCTGGGCGGAGGGTCTAGCGGGAGTGGGAGATACGCAGTATTTT.

The chain carries TRBV19 and TRBJ1-4, with D maybe TRBD1 (6 bases). The germline gives CDR1 LNHDA, CDR2 SQIVND (reference sequence). The V end was cut by 4 bases, the J end by 6 bases, with 12 bases between. This CDR3 has 14 amino acids. The CDR3 protein is CASSTRGADEKLFF. The CDR3 DNA sequence: TGTGCCAGTAGTACCAGGGGAGCGGATGAAAAACTGTTTTTT.

The chain recombines TRBV7-9 with TRBJ1-2; possibly TRBD1 for D (5 bases). V lost 7 bases and J 4 bases, leaving 22 bases between the germline ends. Germline V lookup: CDR1 SEHNR, CDR2 FQNEAQ (reference sequence). This CDR3 is built from 16 residues. CDR3 residues: CASTHPVSDGAYGYTF. CDR3 sequence (DNA): TGTGCCAGCACCCACCCGGTCAGCGACGGGGCCTATGGCTACACCTTC.

V gene TRBV27 combines with J gene TRBJ1-1; D call uncertain. Trimming removed 4 bases from V and 0 bases from J, with 9 bases in between. The CDR3 spans 14 residues. Per germline, CDR1 MNHEY and CDR2 SMNVEV (reference sequence). CDR3 amino acids: CASSSGLLNTEAFF. CDR3 nucleotide sequence: TGTGCCAGCAGTTCAGGTCTGCTGAACACTGAAGCTTTCTTT.